This is a list of T cell receptor beta chains from one sample in a study of PD-L1 blockade in urothelial cancer. Only in-frame clones appear in the TCRdb table, and some are missing; sequencing was by immunoSEQ multiplex PCR. This sample has around 60,000 clones, with around 86% found just once. The sample was PBMCs, taken around atezolizumab (anti-PD-L1) treatment. The receptor set was obtained from a man between 65 and 85 years old with urothelial cancer. CDR3s include the opening cysteine and the closing phenylalanine or tryptophan. D genes are given only for firm matches. Clone size is not always given. Where it is, it says once, few, many or a class for expanded clones.

V: TRBV5-1; D: TRBD2; J: TRBJ2-7; size: .; CDR3: CASSLIPGGPEVTYEQYF; DNA: TGCGCCAGCAGCTTGATTCCGGGAGGGCCAGAGGTGACCTACGAGCAGTACTTC
V: TRBV28; D: TRBD2; J: TRBJ2-7; size: .; CDR3: CATFGTSGRAFSYEQYF; DNA: TGTGCCACCTTTGGGACTAGCGGGAGGGCATTTTCCTACGAGCAGTACTTC
V: TRBV19; D: .; J: TRBJ1-1; size: .; CDR3: CASSAGPGMGGATEAFF; DNA: TGTGCCAGTAGTGCCGGGCCCGGGATGGGGGGGGCCACTGAAGCTTTCTTT
V: TRBV28; D: .; J: TRBJ2-7; size: once; CDR3: CASSSYEYEQYF; DNA: TGTGCCAGCAGTTCCTACGAATACGAGCAGTACTTC
V: TRBV18; D: TRBD1; J: TRBJ2-5; size: .; CDR3: CASYQGAEETQYF; DNA: TGTGCCAGCTATCAGGGGGCTGAGGAGACCCAGTACTTC
V: TRBV18; D: TRBD1; J: TRBJ1-1; size: .; CDR3: CASSPRSLDRGTEAFF; DNA: TGTGCCAGCTCACCACGGTCCCTAGACAGGGGCACTGAAGCTTTCTTT
V: TRBV21-1; D: .; J: TRBJ1-2; size: .; CDR3: CASSKAETFIGRGYTF; DNA: TGTGCCAGCAGCAAAGCGGAGACATTCATCGGGAGAGGCTACACCTTC
V: TRBV7-9; D: .; J: TRBJ1-3; size: few; CDR3: CASSSLGAGGNTIYF; DNA: TGTGCCAGCAGCAGTCTAGGGGCTGGAGGAAACACCATATATTTT
V: TRBV5-1; D: .; J: TRBJ2-7; size: .; CDR3: CASSLTGTYEQYF; DNA: TGCGCCAGCAGCTTGACAGGGACCTACGAGCAGTACTTC
V: TRBV7-9; D: .; J: TRBJ2-1; size: .; CDR3: CASSLTSSYNEQFF; DNA: TGTGCCAGCAGCTTGACTAGCTCCTACAATGAGCAGTTCTTC
V: TRBV18; D: TRBD1; J: TRBJ1-2; size: .; CDR3: CASSPTGYYGYTF; DNA: TGTGCCAGCTCACCGACAGGGTACTATGGCTACACCTTC
V: TRBV18; D: .; J: TRBJ2-1; size: .; CDR3: CASSPLLGEDEQFF; DNA: TGTGCCAGCTCACCCCTTCTTGGAGAAGATGAGCAGTTCTTC
V: TRBV6-5; D: .; J: TRBJ1-3; size: .; CDR3: CASRDNLGNTIYF; DNA: TGTGCCAGCCGGGACAACCTAGGAAACACCATATATTTT
V: TRBV5-1; D: .; J: TRBJ2-3; size: .; CDR3: CASSREGGTDTQYF; DNA: TGCGCCAGCAGCAGAGAGGGGGGCACAGATACGCAGTATTTT
V: TRBV25-1; D: .; J: TRBJ1-2; size: .; CDR3: CASSESAERAYGYTF; DNA: TGTGCCAGCAGTGAATCGGCGGAGAGAGCCTATGGCTACACCTTC
V: TRBV28; D: TRBD1; J: TRBJ2-2; size: .; CDR3: CASSLRTGRLFF; DNA: TGTGCCAGCAGTTTACGGACAGGAAGGCTGTTTTTT
V: TRBV6-5; D: TRBD2; J: TRBJ2-5; size: once; CDR3: CASSLGLARRTQYF; DNA: TGTGCCAGCAGTTTAGGACTAGCCCGTAGGACCCAGTACTTC
V: TRBV10-2; D: .; J: TRBJ2-1; size: once; CDR3: CASSENGGYNEQFF; DNA: TGCGCCAGCAGTGAGAACGGGGGCTACAATGAGCAGTTCTTC
V: TRBV2; D: .; J: TRBJ2-7; size: once; CDR3: CASTRDTYEQYF; DNA: TGTGCCAGCACTCGGGACACCTACGAGCAGTACTTC
V: TRBV4-1; D: .; J: TRBJ2-5; size: .; CDR3: CASSRLGGETQYF; DNA: TGCGCCAGCAGCCGATTAGGGGGAGAGACCCAGTACTTC
V: TRBV7-9; D: .; J: TRBJ2-7; size: .; CDR3: CASSTGSEQYF; DNA: TGTGCCAGCAGCACAGGAAGCGAGCAGTACTTC
V: TRBV6-6; D: TRBD2; J: TRBJ2-7; size: .; CDR3: CASSLSGAESYEQYF; DNA: TGTGCCAGCAGCCTTAGCGGGGCAGAGTCCTACGAGCAGTACTTC
V: TRBV5-6; D: .; J: TRBJ2-2; size: .; CDR3: CASSLLGGTGELFF; DNA: TGTGCCAGCAGCTTGCTGGGGGGTACCGGGGAGCTGTTTTTT
V: TRBV11-2; D: .; J: TRBJ1-2; size: .; CDR3: CASSSFPRNQRSTWGYTF; DNA: TGTGCCAGCAGCTCTTTCCCCCGGAACCAGAGGTCCACTTGGGGCTACACCTTC
V: TRBV6-1; D: .; J: TRBJ2-5; size: .; CDR3: CASSEETQYF; DNA: TGTGCCAGCTCTGAAGAGACCCAGTACTTC
V: TRBV6-6; D: .; J: TRBJ1-4; size: .; CDR3: CASSPWGGAPNEKLFF; DNA: TGTGCCAGCAGTCCCTGGGGAGGGGCTCCTAATGAAAAACTGTTTTTT
V: TRBV18; D: .; J: TRBJ2-7; size: once; CDR3: CASSPRAGYEQYF; DNA: TGTGCCAGCTCACCTCGCGCAGGCTACGAGCAGTACTTC
V: TRBV7-2; D: TRBD1; J: TRBJ2-1; size: once; CDR3: CASSLARGLYNEQFF; DNA: TGTGCCAGCAGCTTAGCCAGGGGGCTCTACAATGAGCAGTTCTTC
V: TRBV18; D: .; J: TRBJ1-1; size: once; CDR3: CASSRDKNTEAFF; DNA: TGTGCCAGTTCCCGGGACAAGAACACTGAAGCTTTCTTT
V: TRBV7-9; D: .; J: TRBJ2-7; size: .; CDR3: CASSPLTAISYEQYF; DNA: TGTGCCAGCAGCCCGTTAACAGCTATCTCCTACGAGCAGTACTTC
V: TRBV11-2; D: .; J: TRBJ2-7; size: few; CDR3: CASSPDSSYEQYF; DNA: TGTGCCAGCAGCCCTGACAGTTCCTACGAGCAGTACTTC
V: TRBV4-1; D: TRBD1; J: TRBJ1-5; size: .; CDR3: CASSRGDRGDQPQHF; DNA: TGCGCCAGCAGCCGGGGAGACAGGGGAGATCAGCCCCAGCATTTT
V: TRBV6-6; D: .; J: TRBJ1-1; size: .; CDR3: CASSYYRDTEAFF; DNA: TGTGCCAGCAGTTATTACCGGGACACCGAAGCTTTCTTT
V: TRBV19; D: .; J: TRBJ2-5; size: .; CDR3: CASSKEPGVPETQYF; DNA: TGTGCCAGTAGTAAGGAGCCCGGGGTTCCAGAGACCCAGTACTTC
V: TRBV12-5; D: TRBD2; J: TRBJ2-5; size: .; CDR3: CASGPGLAAIQETQYF; DNA: TGTGCTAGTGGTCCGGGACTAGCAGCAATACAAGAGACCCAGTACTTC
V: TRBV10-3; D: .; J: TRBJ1-5; size: .; CDR3: CAIKKDSDQPQHF; DNA: TGTGCCATCAAAAAGGACAGCGATCAGCCCCAGCATTTT
V: TRBV29-1; D: .; J: TRBJ1-5; size: .; CDR3: CSVGSVNQPQHF; DNA: TGCAGCGTTGGGTCAGTTAATCAGCCCCAGCATTTT
V: TRBV20-1; D: .; J: TRBJ2-7; size: .; CDR3: CRAGTYEQYF; DNA: TGCAGGGCCGGGACCTACGAGCAGTACTTC
V: TRBV7-9; D: .; J: TRBJ2-1; size: few; CDR3: CASSPGRKRYNEQFF; DNA: TGTGCCAGCAGCCCGGGGAGGAAAAGGTACAATGAGCAGTTCTTC
V: TRBV19; D: TRBD1; J: TRBJ2-7; size: .; CDR3: CASSIGEGAYSEQYF; DNA: TGTGCCAGTAGTATCGGAGAGGGGGCTTACTCCGAGCAGTACTTC
V: TRBV4-1; D: .; J: TRBJ2-3; size: .; CDR3: CASSQGVTDTQYF; DNA: TGCGCCAGCAGCCAAGGCGTCACAGATACGCAGTATTTT
V: TRBV27; D: TRBD1; J: TRBJ1-1; size: few; CDR3: CASNRQGGWTEAFF; DNA: TGTGCCAGCAATCGACAGGGAGGATGGACTGAAGCTTTCTTT
V: TRBV20-1; D: .; J: TRBJ2-7; size: once; CDR3: CSAREADEQYF; DNA: TGCAGTGCTAGAGAGGCGGACGAGCAGTACTTC
V: TRBV7-8; D: TRBD1; J: TRBJ1-1; size: .; CDR3: CASSFRDSRMNTEAFF; DNA: TGTGCCAGCAGCTTCCGGGACAGTAGGATGAACACTGAAGCTTTCTTT
V: TRBV5-8; D: .; J: TRBJ2-2; size: .; CDR3: CASSLGTTNTGELFF; DNA: TGTGCCAGCAGCTTGGGGACAACGAACACCGGGGAGCTGTTTTTT
V: TRBV19; D: TRBD1; J: TRBJ1-4; size: .; CDR3: CASSISDRVEEKLFF; DNA: TGTGCCAGTAGTATTTCGGACAGGGTAGAAGAAAAACTGTTTTTT
V: TRBV19; D: TRBD2; J: TRBJ2-5; size: .; CDR3: CASSTSGGVWETQYF; DNA: TGTGCCAGTAGTACCTCGGGGGGGGTGTGGGAGACCCAGTACTTC
V: TRBV28; D: TRBD2; J: TRBJ2-1; size: few; CDR3: CASRGGGPLHEQFF; DNA: TGTGCCAGCCGGGGGGGCGGGCCCCTCCATGAGCAGTTCTTC
V: TRBV5-1; D: .; J: TRBJ2-5; size: .; CDR3: CASSLYVGGEGTQYF; DNA: TGCGCCAGCAGCTTGTATGTTGGGGGCGAGGGGACCCAGTACTTC
V: TRBV30; D: TRBD2; J: TRBJ2-1; size: .; CDR3: CAWSPGLAGPYEQFF; DNA: TGTGCCTGGAGTCCGGGACTAGCGGGACCCTATGAGCAGTTCTTC
V: TRBV7-6; D: TRBD2; J: TRBJ2-1; size: .; CDR3: CASSLRASGSLSSYNEQFF; DNA: TGTGCCAGCAGCTTGCGGGCTAGCGGGAGTCTTAGTTCCTACAATGAGCAGTTCTTC
V: TRBV6-1; D: TRBD1; J: TRBJ2-7; size: .; CDR3: CASSPGQGNSYEQYF; DNA: TGTGCCAGCAGTCCGGGACAGGGCAACTCCTACGAGCAGTACTTC
V: TRBV2; D: .; J: TRBJ1-1; size: .; CDR3: CASSDYLSLNTEAFF; DNA: TGTGCCAGCAGTGACTACCTGAGCCTGAACACTGAAGCTTTCTTT
V: TRBV10-2; D: TRBD2; J: TRBJ2-1; size: once; CDR3: CASSDFRGLAGGKSSYNEQFF; DNA: TGCGCCAGCAGTGATTTCAGGGGTCTAGCGGGAGGTAAGAGCTCCTACAATGAGCAGTTCTTC